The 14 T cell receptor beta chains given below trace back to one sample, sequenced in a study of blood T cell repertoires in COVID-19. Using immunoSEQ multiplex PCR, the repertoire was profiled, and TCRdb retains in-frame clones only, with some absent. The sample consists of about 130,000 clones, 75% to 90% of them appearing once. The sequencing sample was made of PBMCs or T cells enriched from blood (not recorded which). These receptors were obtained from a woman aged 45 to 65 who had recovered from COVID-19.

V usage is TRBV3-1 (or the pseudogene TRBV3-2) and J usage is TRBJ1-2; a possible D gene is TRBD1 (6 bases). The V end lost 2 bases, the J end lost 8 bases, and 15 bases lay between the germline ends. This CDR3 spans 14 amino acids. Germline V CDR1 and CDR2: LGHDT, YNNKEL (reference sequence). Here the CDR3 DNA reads TGTGCCAGCAGCCAACGCACAGGGTTCGGAGGCTACACCTTC. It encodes CASSQRTGFGGYTF.

DNA of the CDR3: TGTGCCAGTACCCCAGGGGGACAGGGGTCCCATTACGAGCAGTACTTC. Residues: CASTPGGQGSHYEQYF. The chain has TRBV19 and TRBJ2-7, with TRBD1 matching over 10 bases. The J segment lost 4 bases and the V segment lost 7 bases, leaving 13 bases of the junction unmatched. The germline CDR1 and CDR2 sequences are LNHDA and SQIVND (reference sequence). The CDR3 is made up of 16 amino acids.

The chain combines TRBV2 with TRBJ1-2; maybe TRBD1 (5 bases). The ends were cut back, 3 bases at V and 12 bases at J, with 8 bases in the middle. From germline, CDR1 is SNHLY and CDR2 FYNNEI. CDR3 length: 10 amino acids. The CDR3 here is CASSDRVNTF. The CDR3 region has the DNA TGTGCCAGCAGTGACAGGGTCAACACCTTC.

As DNA, the CDR3 is TGCGCCAGCAGCCAAGTTACGGTTAACACTGAAGCTTTCTTT. Translation: CASSQVTVNTEAFF. The J gene is TRBJ1-1, the V gene TRBV4-1; no clear D. Germline-derived CDR1 and CDR2 are MGHRA and YSYEKL. The CDR3 covers 14 residues. Trimming shortened V by 1 base and J by 2 bases, and 8 bases separated the two germline ends.

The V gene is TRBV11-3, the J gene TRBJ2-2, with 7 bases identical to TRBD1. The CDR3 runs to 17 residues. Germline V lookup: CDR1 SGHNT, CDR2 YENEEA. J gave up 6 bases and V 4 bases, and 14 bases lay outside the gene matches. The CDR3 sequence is CASSSLQQTGLAGELFF. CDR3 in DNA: TGTGCCAGCAGCTCACTGCAGCAGACAGGGTTGGCCGGGGAGCTGTTTTTT.

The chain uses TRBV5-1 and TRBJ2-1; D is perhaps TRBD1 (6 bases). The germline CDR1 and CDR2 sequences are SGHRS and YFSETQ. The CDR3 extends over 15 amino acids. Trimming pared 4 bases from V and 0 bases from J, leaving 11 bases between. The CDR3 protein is CASSQTGNSYNEQFF. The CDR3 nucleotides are TGCGCCAGCAGCCAGACAGGCAACTCCTACAATGAGCAGTTCTTC.

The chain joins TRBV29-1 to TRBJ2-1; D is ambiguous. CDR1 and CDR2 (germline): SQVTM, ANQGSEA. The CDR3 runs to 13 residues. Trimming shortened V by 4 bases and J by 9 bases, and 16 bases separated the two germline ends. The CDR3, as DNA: TGCAGCGTTGGAGGCACCGGAGAAAGTGAGCAGTTCTTC. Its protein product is CSVGGTGESEQFF.

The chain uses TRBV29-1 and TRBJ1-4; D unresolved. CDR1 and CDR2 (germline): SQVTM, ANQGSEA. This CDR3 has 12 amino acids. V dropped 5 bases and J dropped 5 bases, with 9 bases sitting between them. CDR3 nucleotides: TGCAGCGTTAGAGGGAGGAATGAAAAACTGTTTTTT. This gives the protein CSVRGRNEKLFF.

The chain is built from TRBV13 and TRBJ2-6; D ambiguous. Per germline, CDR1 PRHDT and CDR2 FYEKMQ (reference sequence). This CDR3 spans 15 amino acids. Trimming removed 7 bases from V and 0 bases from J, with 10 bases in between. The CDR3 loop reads CASTPPLSGANVLTF. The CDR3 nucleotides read TGTGCCAGCACCCCCCCCCTCTCTGGGGCCAACGTCCTGACTTTC.

CDR3 coding DNA: TGTGCCAGCAGTGTATTCACCCGGAGAAGCACAGATACGCAGTATTTT. Translated, it gives CASSVFTRRSTDTQYF. The rearrangement uses TRBV2 and TRBJ2-3; no definite D call. The germline V and J ends were trimmed by 4 bases and 0 bases, with 14 bases remaining between them. This CDR3 region has 16 residues. Germline V gives CDR1 SNHLY, CDR2 FYNNEI.

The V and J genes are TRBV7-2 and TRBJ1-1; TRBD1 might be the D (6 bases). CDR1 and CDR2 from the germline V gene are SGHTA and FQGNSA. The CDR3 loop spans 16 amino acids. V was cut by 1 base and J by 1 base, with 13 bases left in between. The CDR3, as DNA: TGTGCCAGCAGCTTAGGAAGGACAGTCCCGAACACTGAAGCTTTCTTT. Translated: CASSLGRTVPNTEAFF.

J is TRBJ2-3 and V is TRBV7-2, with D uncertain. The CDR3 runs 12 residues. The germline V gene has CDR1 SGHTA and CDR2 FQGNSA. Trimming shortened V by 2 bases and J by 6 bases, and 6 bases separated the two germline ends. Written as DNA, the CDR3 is TGTGCCAGCAGCTTATGGGCGGATACGCAGTATTTT. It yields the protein CASSLWADTQYF.

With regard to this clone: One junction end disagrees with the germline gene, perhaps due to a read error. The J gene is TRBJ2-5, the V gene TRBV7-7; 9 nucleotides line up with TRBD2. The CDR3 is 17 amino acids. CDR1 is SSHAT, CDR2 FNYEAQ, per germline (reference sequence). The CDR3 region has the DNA TGTGCTAGCAGCTTAGCTCAAAGCGGGGGGCGGCGGGAGACCCAGTACTTC. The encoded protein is CASSLAQSGGRRETQYF.

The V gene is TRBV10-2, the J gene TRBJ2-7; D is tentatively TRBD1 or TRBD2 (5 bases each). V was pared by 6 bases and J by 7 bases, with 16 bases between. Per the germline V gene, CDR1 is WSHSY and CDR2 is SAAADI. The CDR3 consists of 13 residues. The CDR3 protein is CASSEGFTGEQYF. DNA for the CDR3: TGCGCCAGCAGCGAGGGGTTTACGGGTGAGCAGTACTTC.